This T cell receptor (beta chain) was captured in a study of technical replicates of blood from several donors. The CDR3 consists of 14 residues. CDR1 is SEHNR and CDR2 is FQNEAQ in the germline V gene (reference sequence). Germline trimming cut 5 bases from V and 8 bases from J; bases unmatched to any gene: 4. Profiling relied on immunoSEQ multiplex PCR, and the TCRdb table lists in-frame clones only, not all of them. The sample yields tens of thousands of clones, approximately 95% seen once. The sequenced sample was T cells isolated from PBMCs. The rearrangement uses TRBV7-9 and TRBJ2-1; 12 bases align to TRBD2. The clonotype was recovered from a human donor in good health. The CDR3 bases are TGTGCCAGCAGCCGTCGACTAGCGGGGGATGAGCAGTTCTTC. It encodes CASSRRLAGDEQFF. Combining the CDR3 with reference TRBV7-9 and TRBJ2-1 gives the whole variable domain DTGVSQNPRHKITKRGQNVTFRCDPISEHNRLYWYRQTLGQGPEFLTYFQNEAQLEKSRLLSDRFSAERPKGSFSTLEIQRTEQGDSAMYLCASSRRLAGDEQFFGPGTRLTVL.